This TCR beta chain was sequenced in a study of cytomegalovirus exposure and HLA in healthy donors (TCRdb year 2017). About the study as a whole: According to a later analysis, the roughly 120 validation repertoires were produced on the same platform as the approximately 610 repertoires of the first cohort. The aim of the study was to test whether cataloging public T cell receptors could identify signatures of past pathogen exposure. Besides the first cohort of roughly 640 subjects, a separate validation cohort made up of over 95 different subjects was used. The study combined high-throughput TCR immunosequencing, statistical association of individual TCRs with disease status, and machine learning to predict cytomegalovirus infection status.

The germline V gene specifies SGDLS as CDR1 and YYNGEE as CDR2. The CDR3 measures 13 amino acids from cysteine to phenylalanine. Just CDR3 DNA is preserved here, 39 bases in frame from base 1. V is reduced by 3 bases and J by 8 bases, leaving a spacing of 11 bases between them. Here is what the overall study found, with its caveats: It was suggested by the authors that the approach could potentially be generalized to other disease states and immunological phenotypes. In the study, roughly 160 TCR beta chains were listed as associated with cytomegalovirus. In a later analysis, TCRs clustered in the first cohort were found to also tend to co-occur in the roughly 130 validation repertoires, with approximately 95% of cluster scores above 0. In vitro tests confirmed that a few of the cytomegalovirus-associated TCR beta chains recognize cytomegalovirus antigens. The classifier was reported to diagnose cytomegalovirus status with high specificity and sensitivity in both the original cohort and the validation cohort. While some public TCRs were present in many individuals, most TCR sequences turned up only very rarely across donors. The validation cohort had no HLA typing available for a later analysis, so co-occurrence within that cohort was assessed over all 120 or so repertoires.

Turning to this clone: Its cognate antigen has yet to be identified. Per-nucleotide qualities are absent, and no much larger clonotype sits a single base away.

The donors were included in the validation cohort of some 120 subjects, a group kept apart from the roughly 700-subject first cohort. Libraries were prepared through the immunoSEQ multiplex PCR assay. In the paper's pipeline: To diagnose cytomegalovirus status from the catalog of TCR beta chain sequences, a statistical classification framework was built. TCRdb mirrors the immuneACCESS table, restricted to in-frame sequences. Some clones are absent from its copies; in checked studies, under half trace to an unresolved V gene, and the reason for the others is unknown. That table furnishes V, J and clone size, whereas the DNA furnished D and trimming. This sample holds 220,000 or so clones; 75% to 90% were observed only once. 4.5% to 6% of the sample comes from the top ten.

This TCR came from a woman aged 18-30 years in good health and CMV-seronegative. Here the chain combines TRBV9 and TRBJ1-4, and the D gene may be TRBD1, 6 bases matching. What was sequenced was PBMCs. The nucleotides read TGTGCCAGCAGCGCGGGACAACGGGAAAAACTGTTTTTT. It translates to CASSAGQREKLFF.